This T cell receptor (beta chain) is drawn from a study of blood T cell repertoires in COVID-19. The germline gives CDR1 SEHNR, CDR2 FQNEAQ (reference sequence). The V and J ends lost 7 bases and 2 bases respectively, with 16 bases between them. This CDR3 spans 15 amino acids. Data came from immunoSEQ multiplex PCR; TCRdb stores just in-frame clones and leaves some out. The sample includes roughly 440,000 clones, approximately 88% of them seen just once. The J gene is TRBJ2-3, the V gene TRBV7-9; maybe TRBD2 (7 bases). Sequencing was done on a sample of peripheral blood. The source is a woman in her fifties or sixties with COVID-19, enrolled during active disease. CDR3 nucleotide sequence: TGTGCCAGCACCCTAGGGGGGGGCCCCACAGATACGCAGTATTTT. Translation: CASTLGGGPTDTQYF.